The 26 T cell receptor beta chains presented below share a single source sample, sequenced in a study of OX40 agonist ivuxolimab in advanced cancers. Assay: immunoSEQ multiplex PCR; the TCRdb copy retains only in-frame clones and omits some. The sample contains about 71,000 clones, 90% to 95% of which appear only once. The source material was CD4+ or CD8+ T cells sorted from blood, sampled in a trial of the OX40 agonist ivuxolimab. The source of these receptors is an adult with an advanced solid tumor such as melanoma, head and neck, liver or kidney cancer.

V usage is TRBV25-1 and J usage is TRBJ1-4; perhaps TRBD1 as D (5 bases). The germline V gene encodes CDR1 MGHDK and CDR2 SYGVNS. The V and J ends lost 3 bases and 5 bases respectively, with 10 bases between them. The CDR3 has 14 residues. This chain's CDR3 is CASSDRGWNEKLFF. As DNA, the CDR3 is TGTGCCAGCAGTGACCGGGGGTGGAATGAAAAACTGTTTTTT. Full variable domain (rest looked up from reference TRBV25-1 and TRBJ1-4): EADIYQTPRYLVIGTGKKITLECSQTMGHDKMYWYQQDPGMELHLIHYSYGVNSTEKGDLSSESTVSRIRTEHFPLTLESARPSHTSQYLCASSDRGWNEKLFFGSGTQLSVL.

This chain connects TRBV7-9 to TRBJ2-1; D is undetermined. This CDR3 has 12 residues. Germline V gene lookup returns CDR1 SEHNR and CDR2 FQNEAQ (reference sequence). The V end was cut by 5 bases, the J end by 6 bases, with 8 bases between. The CDR3 DNA reads as TGTGCCAGCAGCCACTTCGGCAATGAGCAGTTCTTC. Translation gives CASSHFGNEQFF.

Points on this clone: Other DNA variants within this sample encode the same CDR3. V gene TRBV27 combines with J gene TRBJ1-5; unclear D gene. Germline loops: CDR1 MNHEY, CDR2 SMNVEV (reference sequence). The CDR3 is 14 residues long. The V end lost 2 bases, the J end lost 3 bases, and 8 bases lay between the germline ends. The DNA of the CDR3 is TGTGCCAGCAGTTTACTAGGATACAATCAGCCCCAGCATTTT. Protein: CASSLLGYNQPQHF.

J is TRBJ1-1 and V is TRBV19; D ambiguous. CDR1 is LNHDA and CDR2 is SQIVND in the germline V gene (reference sequence). The CDR3 runs 13 residues. V lost 6 bases and J 0 bases, leaving 8 bases between the germline ends. CDR3 sequence reads: CASRVNMNTEAFF. CDR3 bases: TGTGCCAGTAGAGTGAACATGAACACTGAAGCTTTCTTT.

This clone was counted between two and nine times. The chain recombines TRBV9 with TRBJ2-1, with D possibly matching TRBD2 (5 bases). The germline V gene encodes CDR1 SGDLS and CDR2 YYNGEE. Trimming shortened V by 0 bases and J by 5 bases, and 9 bases separated the two germline ends. The CDR3 extends over 14 amino acids. The CDR3 spells CASSVEDFNNEQFF. CDR3 in DNA: TGTGCCAGCAGCGTAGAGGACTTTAACAATGAGCAGTTCTTC. The variable domain in full, with the rest retrieved from reference TRBV9 and TRBJ2-1, is DSGVTQTPKHLITATGQRVTLRCSPRSGDLSVYWYQQSLDQGLQFLIQYYNGEERAKGNILERFSAQQFPDLHSELNLSSLELGDSALYFCASSVEDFNNEQFFGPGTRLTVL.

The V and J genes are TRBV5-4 and TRBJ2-5; 12 bases are shared with TRBD1. The CDR3 length is 15 residues. V lost 4 bases, J lost 5 bases, and 6 bases stayed unmatched. CDR1 is SGHNT and CDR2 is YYREEE in the germline V gene (reference sequence). CDR3 amino acids: CASSPGQGAGETQYF. The CDR3 nucleotides are TGTGCCAGCAGCCCGGGACAGGGGGCCGGGGAGACCCAGTACTTC.

The chain carries TRBV2 and TRBJ1-5; a weak D match, TRBD1 (5 bases). The V and J ends lost 4 bases and 5 bases respectively, with 9 bases between them. The CDR3 runs to 13 residues. Germline V gene sequence: CDR1 SNHLY, CDR2 FYNNEI. CDR3 sequence: CASSAAGHQPQHF. The CDR3 DNA follows: TGTGCCAGCAGTGCGGCAGGGCATCAGCCCCAGCATTTT.

V gene TRBV11-2 combines with J gene TRBJ2-1, with D uncertain. Germline V gives CDR1 SGHAT, CDR2 FQNNGV. CDR3 length: 13 residues. V was shortened by 0 bases and J by 9 bases, with 9 bases between the two germline ends. The CDR3 is CASSLDGAREQFF. The CDR3 coding sequence is TGTGCCAGCAGCTTAGACGGAGCTCGTGAGCAGTTCTTC.

The chain couples TRBV30 to TRBJ1-1; 10 nucleotides match TRBD1. Germline loops: CDR1 GTSNPN, CDR2 SVGIG (reference sequence). The junction had 6 bases not matched to a gene; V was cut back by 2 bases and J by 6 bases. The CDR3 sequence is 14 residues long. CDR3 sequence reads: CAWSTGQGVSEAFF. CDR3 DNA: TGTGCCTGGAGTACCGGACAGGGGGTTTCTGAAGCTTTCTTT.

The chain combines TRBV10-1 with TRBJ2-3; 12 bases agree with TRBD1. CDR1 is WNHNN, CDR2 SYGVQD, per germline (reference sequence). CDR3 length: 19 residues. V lost 11 bases, J lost 1 base, and 19 bases stayed unmatched. The CDR3 region is CAEHYAGQGAAVGTDTQYF. CDR3 nucleotides: TGCGCCGAACACTACGCGGGACAGGGGGCTGCAGTCGGCACAGATACGCAGTATTTT.

The chain couples TRBV7-8 to TRBJ2-5; TRBD2 matches at 10 bases. The V and J ends lost 5 bases and 4 bases, in that order; junction bases with no gene match: 7. The germline CDR1 and CDR2 sequences are SGHVS and FQNEAQ. The CDR3 contains 15 residues. The CDR3 DNA reads TGTGCCAGCAGCGAAGGACTAGCGGACGGAGAGACCCAGTACTTC. Residues: CASSEGLADGETQYF.

This chain links TRBV7-9 with TRBJ2-1, with 9 bases that match TRBD2. Germline V gene sequence: CDR1 SEHNR, CDR2 FQNEAQ (reference sequence). Germline trimming cut 6 bases from V and 6 bases from J; bases unmatched to any gene: 6. The CDR3 sequence is 14 residues long. The CDR3 bases are TGTGCCAGCAGGGCCGGGACTAGCCGCAATGAGCAGTTCTTC. As protein: CASRAGTSRNEQFF.

The rearrangement joins TRBV18 to TRBJ1-5; D is uncertain. The CDR3 sequence is 14 residues long. The V and J ends lost 0 bases and 6 bases respectively, with 9 bases between them. The germline CDR1 and CDR2 sequences are KGHSH and LQKENI. The CDR3 region is CASSPPGLSQPQHF. The CDR3 DNA reads as TGTGCCAGCTCACCACCCGGGTTGAGTCAGCCCCAGCATTTT.

This rearrangement joins TRBV7-9 to TRBJ1-5; the D gene is possibly TRBD1 (5 bases). From germline, CDR1 is SEHNR and CDR2 FQNEAQ (reference sequence). This CDR3 is built from 15 residues. The ends were cut back, 1 base at V and 0 bases at J, with 7 bases in the middle. CDR3 bases: TGTGCCAGCAGCTTAGGACAGAATAGCAATCAGCCCCAGCATTTT. Its translation: CASSLGQNSNQPQHF.

The rearrangement joins TRBV9 to TRBJ2-3; 7 nucleotides align to TRBD2. The CDR3 sequence is 16 residues long. The V gene's germline CDR1 is SGDLS and CDR2 YYNGEE. The trim removed 3 bases at V and 2 bases at J, leaving 9 bases unmatched. CDR3: CASSAGRAWDTDTQYF. DNA for the CDR3: TGTGCCAGCAGCGCTGGGAGGGCCTGGGACACAGATACGCAGTATTTT.

J is TRBJ2-7 and V is TRBV5-1; 12 nucleotides line up with TRBD2. This CDR3 contains 14 residues. Unmatched junction bases numbered 5, after V lost 4 bases and J lost 6 bases. CDR1 SGHRS and CDR2 YFSETQ come from the germline V gene. The CDR3, as DNA: TGCGCCAGCAGCCTAGCGGGAGGGCCGCTCGAGCAGTACTTC. As protein: CASSLAGGPLEQYF.

In its sample, this clone was seen once. The J gene is TRBJ2-1, the V gene TRBV13; 7 nucleotides line up with TRBD2. Unmatched junction bases numbered 5, after V lost 1 base and J lost 8 bases. The CDR3 runs to 14 residues. From germline, CDR1 is PRHDT and CDR2 FYEKMQ (reference sequence). In DNA, the CDR3 is TGTGCCAGCAGCTTAGCCCCTAGCGGCCATGAGCAGTTCTTC. It encodes CASSLAPSGHEQFF. Full variable domain (rest looked up from reference TRBV13 and TRBJ2-1): AAGVIQSPRHLIKEKRETATLKCYPIPRHDTVYWYQQGPGQDPQFLISFYEKMQSDKGSIPDRFSAQQFSDYHSELNMSSLELGDSALYFCASSLAPSGHEQFFGPGTRLTVL.

The chain combines TRBV15 with TRBJ2-7; 7 nucleotides match TRBD1. The junction had 7 bases not matched to a gene; V was cut back by 5 bases and J by 3 bases. The CDR3 contains 14 residues. Germline V gene sequence: CDR1 LNHNV, CDR2 YYDKDF (reference sequence). The CDR3 bases are TGTGCCACCAGCCCGGGACAGATTAACTACGAGCAGTACTTC. Translation: CATSPGQINYEQYF.

Details on this clone: This same CDR3 is encoded by further DNA sequences in the sample. The genes are TRBV9 and TRBJ1-1, with D unclear. V lost 3 bases and J lost 0, with 12 bases in between. The CDR3 spans 15 residues. Germline loops: CDR1 SGDLS, CDR2 YYNGEE. CDR3 sequence: CASSEEGGMNTEAFF. The DNA of the CDR3 is TGTGCCAGCAGCGAGGAGGGAGGAATGAACACTGAAGCTTTCTTT.

The chain is built from TRBV7-9 and TRBJ2-1, with D possibly being TRBD2 (7 bases). With 5 bases removed from V and 4 bases from J, the gap between germline ends came to 15 bases. This CDR3 is 15 amino acids long. Looked up from germline, CDR1 is SEHNR and CDR2 is FQNEAQ (reference sequence). The DNA for the CDR3 is TGTGCCAGCAGCCCTCAGGGGACTAAATACAATGAGCAGTTCTTC. Amino acid sequence: CASSPQGTKYNEQFF.

The chain uses TRBV5-1 and TRBJ2-7, with D perhaps TRBD2 (5 bases). The germline gives CDR1 SGHRS, CDR2 YFSETQ. This CDR3 is built from 12 residues. V dropped 2 bases and J dropped 9 bases, with 12 bases sitting between them. The CDR3 nucleotides are TGCGCCAGCAGCTTCGGTGAGGGCGGGCAGTACTTC. This encodes CASSFGEGGQYF.

The gene calls are TRBV10-3 and TRBJ2-7, with D possibly TRBD1 on 6 matching bases. CDR3 length: 15 residues. Trimming removed 3 bases from V and 1 base from J, with 13 bases in between. Germline V lookup: CDR1 ENHRY, CDR2 SYGVKD. The CDR3 region is CAISDRDTPSYEQYF. CDR3 bases: TGTGCCATCAGTGACCGGGACACCCCGTCCTACGAGCAGTACTTC.

By share of the sample, this clone is medium-sized. Other DNA sequences in this specimen translate into the identical CDR3. The V gene is TRBV4-3, the J gene TRBJ2-7, with 7 bases identical to TRBD1. Germline trimming cut 0 bases from V and 7 bases from J; bases unmatched to any gene: 9. The CDR3 consists of 15 residues. Germline assignment: CDR1 LGHNA and CDR2 YSLEER. The CDR3 DNA sequence: TGCGCCAGCAGCCAAGACAGGGTCCCCAGGGGGGAGCAGTACTTC. Residues: CASSQDRVPRGEQYF.

The chain joins TRBV10-3 to TRBJ2-1; perhaps TRBD2 as D (6 bases). The germline V and J ends were trimmed by 3 bases and 6 bases, with 15 bases remaining between them. The germline CDR1 and CDR2 sequences are ENHRY and SYGVKD. The CDR3 sequence is 15 residues long. The CDR3 bases are TGTGCCATCAGTGATCTGGCTAGCGCACTCAATGAGCAGTTCTTC. Protein: CAISDLASALNEQFF.

CDR3 amino acids: CASSSSRVSGANVLTF. The CDR3 DNA reads as TGTGCCAGCAGTTCGTCCAGGGTTTCTGGGGCCAACGTCCTGACTTTC. The rearrangement joins TRBV28 to TRBJ2-6; possibly TRBD1 for D (5 bases). In germline, CDR1 is MDHEN, CDR2 SYDVKM. V lost 4 bases and J lost 1, with 11 bases in between. There are 16 residues in the CDR3.

The J gene is TRBJ1-6, the V gene TRBV7-3; tentative D call: TRBD1 (6 bases). This CDR3 is 14 amino acids long. Germline V gene data show CDR1 as SGHTA and CDR2 as FQGTGA. V was trimmed by 4 bases and J by 6 bases, leaving 10 bases between them. The DNA of the CDR3 is TGTGCCAGCAGCTCCGGACAGACTAATTCACCCCTCCACTTT. Amino acids: CASSSGQTNSPLHF.